A selection of T cell receptor beta chains follows, all from one sample in a study of cytomegalovirus exposure and HLA in healthy donors. Clones were read by immunoSEQ multiplex PCR, and TCRdb kept only the in-frame ones, dropping some. The repertoire consists of about 160,000 clones, with around 81% occurring once and the leading ten covering about 2%. The sequencing input was PBMCs. These receptors were obtained from a man aged 25-40 years in good health and CMV-seropositive. CDR3s include the opening cysteine and the closing phenylalanine or tryptophan. Each record gives: J gene, V gene, CDR3 protein.

TRBJ2-3 | TRBV5-1 | CASSLDRERTDTQYF
TRBJ2-3 | TRBV5-4 | CASSLGSGGADTQYF
TRBJ2-7 | TRBV4-3 | CASSQDPLRSGTLYEQYF
TRBJ1-4 | TRBV29-1 | CSHRNSRGKLFF
TRBJ2-7 | TRBV5-1 | CASSLGDRFSYEQYF
TRBJ2-7 | TRBV6-5 | CASFRDSSYEQYF
TRBJ2-5 | TRBV10-3 | CAISEGRDGETQYF
TRBJ2-2 | TRBV19 | CASSLSLGSGTGELFF
TRBJ1-5 | TRBV5-5 | CASRRGGGQQPQHF
TRBJ2-1 | TRBV19 | CASSIAEGGLSNEQFF